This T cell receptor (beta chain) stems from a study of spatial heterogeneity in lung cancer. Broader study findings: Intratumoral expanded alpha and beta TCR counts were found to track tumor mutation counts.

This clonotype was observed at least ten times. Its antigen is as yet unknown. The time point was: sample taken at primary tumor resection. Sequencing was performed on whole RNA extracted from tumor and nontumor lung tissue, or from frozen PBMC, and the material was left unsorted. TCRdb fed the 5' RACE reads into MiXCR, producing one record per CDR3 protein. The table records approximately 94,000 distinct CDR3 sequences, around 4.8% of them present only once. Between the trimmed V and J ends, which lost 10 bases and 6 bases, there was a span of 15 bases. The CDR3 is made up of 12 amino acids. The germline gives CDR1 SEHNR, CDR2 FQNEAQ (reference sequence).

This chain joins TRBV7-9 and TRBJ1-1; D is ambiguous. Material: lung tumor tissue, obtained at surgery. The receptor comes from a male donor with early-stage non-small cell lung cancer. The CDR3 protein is CATGHSSAEAFF. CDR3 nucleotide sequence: TGTGCCACCGGTCACAGTTCGGCTGAAGCTTTCTTT.